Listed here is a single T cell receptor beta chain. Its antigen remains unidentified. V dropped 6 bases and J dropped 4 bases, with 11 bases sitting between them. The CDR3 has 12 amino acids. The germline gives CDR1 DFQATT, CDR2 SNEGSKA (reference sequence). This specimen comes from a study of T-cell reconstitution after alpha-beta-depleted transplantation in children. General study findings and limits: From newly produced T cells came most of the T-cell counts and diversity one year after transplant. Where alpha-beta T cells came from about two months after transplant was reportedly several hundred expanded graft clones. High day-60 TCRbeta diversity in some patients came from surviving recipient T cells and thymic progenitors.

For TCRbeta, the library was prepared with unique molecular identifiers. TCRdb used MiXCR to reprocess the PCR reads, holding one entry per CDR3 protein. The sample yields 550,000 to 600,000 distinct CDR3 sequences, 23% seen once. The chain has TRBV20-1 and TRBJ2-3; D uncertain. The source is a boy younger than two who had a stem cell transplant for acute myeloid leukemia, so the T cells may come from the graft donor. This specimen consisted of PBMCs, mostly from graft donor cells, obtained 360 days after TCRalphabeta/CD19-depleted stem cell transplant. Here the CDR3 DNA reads TGCAGTGCGAAGGCCCTAGCAGATACGCAGTATTTT. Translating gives CSAKALADTQYF.